The 21 T cell receptor beta chains listed next were all sequenced from one sample in a study of blood T cell repertoires in COVID-19. The repertoire was sequenced with immunoSEQ multiplex PCR; TCRdb's copy has only in-frame clones and lacks some. The table has approximately 70,000 clones, roughly 78% seen once; the top ten hold about 5%. The sample consisted of peripheral blood. These receptors were obtained from a woman of 80 years or more with active or convalescent COVID-19.

The chain has TRBV30 and TRBJ1-6; D perhaps matches TRBD1 (6 bases). CDR1 GTSNPN and CDR2 SVGIG come from the germline V gene (reference sequence). V was pared by 3 bases and J by 8 bases, with 17 bases between. This CDR3 is built from 15 residues. The CDR3 DNA follows: TGTGCCTGGAGAGGTAGCAGGGGCAATTATTCACCCCTCCACTTT. The encoded protein is CAWRGSRGNYSPLHF. The variable domain in full, with the rest retrieved from reference TRBV30 and TRBJ1-6, is SQTIHQWPATLVQPVGSPLSLECTVEGTSNPNLYWYRQAAGRGLQLLFYSVGIGQISSEVPQNLSASRPQDRQFILSSKKLLLSDSGFYLCAWRGSRGNYSPLHFGNGTRLTVT.

The V gene is TRBV7-2, the J gene TRBJ1-2, with a tentative D call TRBD1 (6 bases). The CDR3 contains 16 residues. Between the trimmed V and J ends, which lost 1 base and 2 bases, there was a span of 14 bases. CDR1 SGHTA and CDR2 FQGNSA come from the germline V gene. The CDR3 DNA sequence: TGTGCCAGCAGCTTAGTGTCGCCGGGACAAAACTATGGCTACACCTTC. Its translation: CASSLVSPGQNYGYTF.

This chain uses TRBV7-3 with TRBJ2-7; no reliable D call. Trimming pared 0 bases from V and 5 bases from J, leaving 8 bases between. The CDR3 runs to 13 residues. The V gene's germline CDR1 is SGHTA and CDR2 FQGTGA. The CDR3 sequence is CASSLTGVDEQYF. The CDR3 coding sequence is TGTGCCAGCAGCTTAACTGGAGTTGACGAGCAGTACTTC.

V usage is TRBV6-5 and J usage is TRBJ2-7, with 7 bases fitting TRBD1. This CDR3 contains 14 residues. CDR1 MNHEY and CDR2 SVGAGI come from the germline V gene. J lost 1 base, V lost 0 bases, and 0 bases had no gene match. As DNA, the CDR3 is TGTGCCAGCAGTTACTCGGACAGGTCCTACGAGCAGTACTTC. It yields the protein CASSYSDRSYEQYF.

The chain uses TRBV10-2 and TRBJ1-1, with D uncertain. V was cut by 7 bases and J by 6 bases, with 18 bases left in between. The CDR3 contains 14 residues. Germline assignment: CDR1 WSHSY and CDR2 SAAADI. The CDR3 bases are TGCGCCAGCATCTTGACCGGGAGTGCGGCTGAAGCTTTCTTT. This sequence encodes CASILTGSAAEAFF.

The chain combines TRBV11-2 with TRBJ1-1, with D tentatively TRBD1 (6 bases). Trimming removed 6 bases from V and 11 bases from J, with 22 bases in between. CDR3 length: 14 amino acids. Germline CDR1 is SGHAT and CDR2 is FQNNGV. The CDR3: CASSLNRDRVRAFF. CDR3 DNA sequence: TGTGCCAGCAGTCTTAACAGGGACCGCGTTAGGGCTTTCTTT.

V gene TRBV4-3 combines with J gene TRBJ2-4; D not certain. CDR1 is LGHNA and CDR2 is YSLEER in the germline V gene. V lost 0 bases to trimming and J lost 5 bases, with 11 bases between them. This CDR3 is built from 15 residues. CDR3 region: CASSQDPGFQNIQYF. DNA for the CDR3: TGCGCCAGCAGCCAAGATCCAGGTTTCCAAAACATTCAGTACTTC.

This clone was counted a few times. V gene TRBV6-5 combines with J gene TRBJ2-1, with a weak D call TRBD1 (5 bases). V was clipped by 7 bases and J by 1 base, with 11 bases between them. Germline assignment: CDR1 MNHEY and CDR2 SVGAGI. CDR3 size: 14 residues. CDR3 sequence (DNA): TGTGCCAGCAAAGGGCCAGGGTCCTACAATGAGCAGTTCTTC. It encodes CASKGPGSYNEQFF.

The chain has TRBV6-2 or TRBV6-3 and TRBJ2-3; TRBD2 might be the D (6 bases). Per the germline V gene, CDR1 is MNHEY and CDR2 is SVGEGT. Trimming left V 2 bases short and J 4 bases short, with 19 bases between. The CDR3 has 17 amino acids. In DNA, the CDR3 is TGTGCCAGCAGTTACCCTCTCGGGGGTCGGCTGCCAGATACGCAGTATTTT. The encoded protein is CASSYPLGGRLPDTQYF.

This chain joins TRBV19 and TRBJ1-2; 9 positions agree with TRBD1. This CDR3 has 14 residues. CDR1 is LNHDA and CDR2 is SQIVND in the germline V gene (reference sequence). Trimming cost V 3 bases and J 6 bases; bases outside gene matches: 5. The CDR3 DNA reads as TGTGCCAGTAGTATGTTTGGACAGGGGAATGGCTACACCTTC. The encoded protein is CASSMFGQGNGYTF.

This rearrangement joins TRBV7-2 to TRBJ1-2; D unresolved. Germline assignment: CDR1 SGHTA and CDR2 FQGNSA. Trimming shortened V by 1 base and J by 7 bases, and 10 bases separated the two germline ends. The CDR3 is made up of 13 amino acids. Written as DNA, the CDR3 is TGTGCCAGCAGCTTAGTGGGAGAGGGTGGCTACACCTTC. This encodes CASSLVGEGGYTF.

This chain uses TRBV2 with TRBJ2-2, with 7 nucleotides matching TRBD1. Trimming removed 8 bases from V and 0 bases from J; junction bases left unmatched: 9. Germline CDR1 SNHLY, CDR2 FYNNEI. This CDR3 region has 16 residues. CDR3 sequence (DNA): TGTGCCAGCTCAGAGGGGGCCAGGGCGAACACCGGGGAGCTGTTTTTT. Translating it yields CASSEGARANTGELFF.

The chain links TRBV7-2 to TRBJ2-5, with D possibly being TRBD2 (5 bases). From germline, CDR1 is SGHTA and CDR2 FQGNSA. V lost 7 bases and J 5 bases, leaving 14 bases between the germline ends. The CDR3 sequence is 13 residues long. This CDR3 is CASTRARQETQYF. DNA for the CDR3: TGTGCCAGCACGAGGGCCCGGCAGGAGACCCAGTACTTC.

The genes are TRBV10-2 and TRBJ2-1, with 8 bases that match TRBD1. CDR1 and CDR2 from the germline V gene are WSHSY and SAAADI. V shed 7 bases, J shed 7 bases, and the junction held 6 bases outside the gene matches. The CDR3 length is 13 residues. The CDR3 DNA follows: TGCGCCAGCAAACCACAGGGGGAGAATGAGCAGTTCTTC. Translation: CASKPQGENEQFF.

This chain connects TRBV5-1 to TRBJ2-2; 8 bases agree with TRBD1. The CDR3 is 16 residues long. J was trimmed by 3 bases and V by 4 bases; bases with no gene match: 8. Germline V gene data show CDR1 as SGHRS and CDR2 as YFSETQ. The CDR3 DNA sequence: TGCGCCAGCAGCCAGGGGACAGGAGGGGACACCGGGGAGCTGTTTTTT. This gives the protein CASSQGTGGDTGELFF.

This clone is a singleton in its sample. CDR3 sequence: CSAGDRGRFYGYTF. CDR3 DNA sequence: TGCAGCGCTGGCGACAGGGGGAGATTCTATGGCTACACCTTC. The chain carries TRBV29-1 and TRBJ1-2; 9 bases agree with TRBD1. Trimming at V came to 7 bases and at J to 4 bases, leaving 10 bases not matched to a gene. CDR3 length: 14 amino acids. Looked up from germline, CDR1 is SQVTM and CDR2 is ANQGSEA.

This chain links TRBV7-9 with TRBJ2-1; 10 bases map to TRBD2. CDR1 is SEHNR and CDR2 is FQNEAQ in the germline V gene (reference sequence). J gave up 5 bases and V 4 bases, and 2 bases lay outside the gene matches. This CDR3 region has 14 residues. CDR3 loop: CASSSGLAHNEQFF. The CDR3 DNA is TGTGCCAGCAGCTCGGGACTAGCGCACAATGAGCAGTTCTTC. Filled out from reference TRBV7-9 and TRBJ2-1, the complete variable domain reads DTGVSQNPRHKITKRGQNVTFRCDPISEHNRLYWYRQTLGQGPEFLTYFQNEAQLEKSRLLSDRFSAERPKGSFSTLEIQRTEQGDSAMYLCASSSGLAHNEQFFGPGTRLTVL.

This clone came up a few times. The genes are TRBV5-4 and TRBJ2-5; 7 nucleotides agree with TRBD2. The CDR3 has 14 amino acids. The V gene's germline CDR1 is SGHNT and CDR2 YYREEE (reference sequence). V lost 2 bases, J lost 2 bases, and 3 bases stayed unmatched. Here the CDR3 reads CASSFGLGQETQYF. CDR3 nucleotide sequence: TGTGCCAGCAGCTTCGGACTAGGACAAGAGACCCAGTACTTC.

The CDR3 nucleotides are TGCAGCGTGCCTAGAAAGGGAGGAGGGTATGAGTTGGAGCAGTTCTTC. Translating it yields CSVPRKGGGYELEQFF. The chain has TRBV29-1 and TRBJ2-1, with D possibly being TRBD2 (6 bases). The length of the CDR3 is 16 residues. Germline lookup yields CDR1 SQVTM and CDR2 ANQGSEA. V gave up 6 bases and J gave up 10 bases, with 28 bases separating them.

This rearrangement joins TRBV6-2 or TRBV6-3 to TRBJ2-1; D remains ambiguous. This CDR3 has 13 amino acids. Trimming removed 0 bases from V and 8 bases from J, with 8 bases in between. Germline lookup yields CDR1 MNHEY and CDR2 SVGEGT. As DNA, the CDR3 is TGTGCCAGCAGTTACTCGATGGCCGATGAGCAGTTCTTC. Its translation: CASSYSMADEQFF.

The V gene is TRBV29-1, the J gene TRBJ2-7; D gene ambiguous. Per the germline V gene, CDR1 is SQVTM and CDR2 is ANQGSEA. Trimming stripped 4 bases from V and 4 bases from J, with 5 bases between. The CDR3 is made up of 10 amino acids. For the CDR3, the DNA is TGCAGCGTTGCCCATTACGAGCAGTACTTC. Translation: CSVAHYEQYF.